These 16 T cell receptor beta chains came from one sample sequenced in a study of cytomegalovirus exposure and HLA in healthy donors. It was with 60 Vbeta and 13 Jbeta primers that the PCR ran. Produced via immunoSEQ multiplex PCR; TCRdb's table is partial and in-frame only. The data show fewer than 200,000 clones, about 72% seen once. Sequencing was performed on PBMCs. These receptors came from a man aged 55 to 70 in good health and CMV-seronegative.

This clone was found a few times. CDR3 sequence: CASSLNDFTDTQYF. The CDR3 nucleotides read TGTGCCAGCAGCTTAAACGACTTCACAGATACGCAGTATTTT. This chain joins TRBV7-3 and TRBJ2-3; no firm D call. CDR1 SGHTA and CDR2 FQGTGA come from the germline V gene. CDR3 length: 14 amino acids. V lost 1 base to trimming and J lost 2 bases, with 7 bases between them.

The rearrangement joins TRBV29-1 to TRBJ1-2; the match to TRBD1 covers 7 bases. Trimming removed 7 bases from V and 8 bases from J; junction bases left unmatched: 16. CDR1 is SQVTM and CDR2 is ANQGSEA in the germline V gene. The CDR3 runs to 14 residues. The CDR3 DNA reads as TGCAGCGCCGCCATGACAGGGATAGAGGGAGGCTACACCTTC. Its protein product is CSAAMTGIEGGYTF.

About this clone: Here the CDR3 omits its conserved ending phenylalanine or tryptophan, so a read error is the likely source. The chain combines TRBV25-1 with TRBJ2-7; TRBD2 might be the D (6 bases). The germline gives CDR1 MGHDK, CDR2 SYGVNS. Trimming removed 4 bases at V and 6 bases at J, with 13 bases between. The CDR3 totals 13 residues. CDR3 DNA sequence: TGTGCCAGCAGTGCCCGCGGGATAATCGAGCAGTACCTC. Translating gives CASSARGIIEQYL.

The V and J genes are TRBV28 and TRBJ1-2; the D gene is possibly TRBD1 (5 bases). Germline lookup yields CDR1 MDHEN and CDR2 SYDVKM. The CDR3 has 15 amino acids. Trimming took off 6 bases at V and 0 bases at J, with 14 bases between the two ends. The DNA of the CDR3 is TGTGCCAGCAGCGAAGCGGGGGAGGCTAACTATGGCTACACCTTC. It translates to CASSEAGEANYGYTF.

Points on this clone: At one end the junction does not follow the germline gene, possibly because of a read error. The rearrangement joins TRBV6-1 to TRBJ2-5, with TRBD1 matching 7 bases. This CDR3 is 18 amino acids long. Germline-derived CDR1 and CDR2 are MNHNS and SASEGT. The CDR3 is CASSESWSGAGGKETKYF. The CDR3 bases are TGTGCCAGCAGTGAAAGTTGGTCTGGCGCAGGGGGAAAAGAGACCAAGTACTTC.

The chain couples TRBV7-6 to TRBJ2-3, with D possibly being TRBD2 (5 bases). The germline CDR1 and CDR2 sequences are SGHVS and FNYEAQ. This CDR3 has 13 residues. V was pared by 4 bases and J by 2 bases, with 7 bases between. CDR3 protein: CASSYRDTDTQYF. The CDR3 DNA sequence: TGTGCCAGCAGCTACCGGGACACAGATACGCAGTATTTT.

This sequence joins TRBV27 and TRBJ2-1; 10 bases match TRBD1. The trim removed 3 bases at V and 6 bases at J, leaving 8 bases unmatched. CDR1 and CDR2 from the germline V gene are MNHEY and SMNVEV (reference sequence). This CDR3 spans 16 amino acids. CDR3 loop: CASSFDRGRAPNEQFF. For the CDR3, the DNA is TGTGCCAGCAGTTTCGACAGGGGGCGGGCCCCCAATGAGCAGTTCTTC.

The table lists this clone with a few counts. The chain links TRBV19 to TRBJ1-4, with a possible D match to TRBD1 (6 bases). With 8 bases removed from V and 3 bases from J, the gap between germline ends came to 10 bases. Per the germline V gene, CDR1 is LNHDA and CDR2 is SQIVND (reference sequence). The CDR3 is made up of 13 amino acids. CDR3: CASETGANEKLFF. The DNA for the CDR3 is TGTGCCAGTGAGACAGGAGCTAATGAAAAACTGTTTTTT.

This chain connects TRBV5-1 to TRBJ2-2; TRBD1 agrees at 8 bases. The length of the CDR3 is 14 residues. The V segment lost 3 bases and the J segment 7 bases; nucleotides outside the gene matches: 5. Germline-derived CDR1 and CDR2 are SGHRS and YFSETQ. The CDR3 bases are TGCGCCAGCAGCTCCAGGGGGCCGGGCGGGGAGCTGTTTTTT. It is translated as CASSSRGPGGELFF.

The chain joins TRBV7-4 to TRBJ2-7, with 11 positions matching TRBD2. Trimming at V came to 1 base and at J to 2 bases, leaving 16 bases not matched to a gene. The CDR3 length is 20 residues. CDR1 is SGHVT, CDR2 SQSDAQ, per germline. The CDR3 reads CASSLGWVGGMTSGTYEQYF. The CDR3 DNA reads as TGTGCCAGCAGCTTAGGTTGGGTGGGGGGGATGACTAGCGGGACCTACGAGCAGTACTTC.

This rearrangement joins TRBV28 to TRBJ1-1, with D tentatively TRBD1 (6 bases). Per the germline V gene, CDR1 is MDHEN and CDR2 is SYDVKM. The CDR3 covers 13 residues. CDR3 residues: CAVRDNMNTEAFF. CDR3 DNA sequence: TGTGCTGTACGGGACAACATGAACACTGAAGCTTTCTTT.

V gene TRBV29-1 combines with J gene TRBJ2-1; tentative D call: TRBD2 (6 bases). V lost 5 bases to trimming and J lost 2 bases, with 16 bases between them. Germline V gene data show CDR1 as SQVTM and CDR2 as ANQGSEA. CDR3 size: 15 residues. The CDR3 region has the DNA TGCAGCGTTAGGTTCAATAGCGGAACCTACAATGAGCAGTTCTTC. Protein sequence: CSVRFNSGTYNEQFF.

This clone was counted only a few times. This CDR3 is CSVETMGRRGSLTDTQYF. The CDR3 nucleotides read TGCAGCGTTGAAACGATGGGCAGACGGGGATCCCTAACAGATACGCAGTATTTT. The V call is TRBV29-1, the J call TRBJ2-3; tentatively, D is TRBD2 (5 bases). V lost 2 bases, J lost 3 bases, and 24 bases lay in between. Per the germline V gene, CDR1 is SQVTM and CDR2 is ANQGSEA. The CDR3 covers 18 residues.

V is TRBV6-1 and J is TRBJ2-7; 10 bases align to TRBD2. This CDR3 contains 16 residues. Trimming cost V 4 bases and J 2 bases; bases outside gene matches: 8. The germline gives CDR1 MNHNS, CDR2 SASEGT. The CDR3 region has the DNA TGTGCCAGCAGTGCGAAGGTAGCGGGAGGCGCCTACGAGCAGTACTTC. Protein: CASSAKVAGGAYEQYF.

The rearrangement joins TRBV2 to TRBJ1-5; D is possibly TRBD1 (6 bases). V was clipped by 5 bases and J by 3 bases, with 8 bases between them. CDR1 is SNHLY and CDR2 is FYNNEI in the germline V gene. The CDR3 consists of 13 residues. Here the CDR3 reads CASSWDNNQPQHF. Written as DNA, the CDR3 is TGTGCCAGCAGTTGGGACAACAATCAGCCCCAGCATTTT.

This chain uses TRBV28 with TRBJ2-7, with D possibly matching TRBD1 (5 bases). CDR1 MDHEN and CDR2 SYDVKM come from the germline V gene. The CDR3 extends over 14 amino acids. With 10 bases removed from V and 0 bases from J, the gap between germline ends came to 16 bases. The CDR3 DNA reads as TGTGCCACCAATCCTCAGGGAAGCTCCTACGAGCAGTACTTC. It is translated as CATNPQGSSYEQYF.